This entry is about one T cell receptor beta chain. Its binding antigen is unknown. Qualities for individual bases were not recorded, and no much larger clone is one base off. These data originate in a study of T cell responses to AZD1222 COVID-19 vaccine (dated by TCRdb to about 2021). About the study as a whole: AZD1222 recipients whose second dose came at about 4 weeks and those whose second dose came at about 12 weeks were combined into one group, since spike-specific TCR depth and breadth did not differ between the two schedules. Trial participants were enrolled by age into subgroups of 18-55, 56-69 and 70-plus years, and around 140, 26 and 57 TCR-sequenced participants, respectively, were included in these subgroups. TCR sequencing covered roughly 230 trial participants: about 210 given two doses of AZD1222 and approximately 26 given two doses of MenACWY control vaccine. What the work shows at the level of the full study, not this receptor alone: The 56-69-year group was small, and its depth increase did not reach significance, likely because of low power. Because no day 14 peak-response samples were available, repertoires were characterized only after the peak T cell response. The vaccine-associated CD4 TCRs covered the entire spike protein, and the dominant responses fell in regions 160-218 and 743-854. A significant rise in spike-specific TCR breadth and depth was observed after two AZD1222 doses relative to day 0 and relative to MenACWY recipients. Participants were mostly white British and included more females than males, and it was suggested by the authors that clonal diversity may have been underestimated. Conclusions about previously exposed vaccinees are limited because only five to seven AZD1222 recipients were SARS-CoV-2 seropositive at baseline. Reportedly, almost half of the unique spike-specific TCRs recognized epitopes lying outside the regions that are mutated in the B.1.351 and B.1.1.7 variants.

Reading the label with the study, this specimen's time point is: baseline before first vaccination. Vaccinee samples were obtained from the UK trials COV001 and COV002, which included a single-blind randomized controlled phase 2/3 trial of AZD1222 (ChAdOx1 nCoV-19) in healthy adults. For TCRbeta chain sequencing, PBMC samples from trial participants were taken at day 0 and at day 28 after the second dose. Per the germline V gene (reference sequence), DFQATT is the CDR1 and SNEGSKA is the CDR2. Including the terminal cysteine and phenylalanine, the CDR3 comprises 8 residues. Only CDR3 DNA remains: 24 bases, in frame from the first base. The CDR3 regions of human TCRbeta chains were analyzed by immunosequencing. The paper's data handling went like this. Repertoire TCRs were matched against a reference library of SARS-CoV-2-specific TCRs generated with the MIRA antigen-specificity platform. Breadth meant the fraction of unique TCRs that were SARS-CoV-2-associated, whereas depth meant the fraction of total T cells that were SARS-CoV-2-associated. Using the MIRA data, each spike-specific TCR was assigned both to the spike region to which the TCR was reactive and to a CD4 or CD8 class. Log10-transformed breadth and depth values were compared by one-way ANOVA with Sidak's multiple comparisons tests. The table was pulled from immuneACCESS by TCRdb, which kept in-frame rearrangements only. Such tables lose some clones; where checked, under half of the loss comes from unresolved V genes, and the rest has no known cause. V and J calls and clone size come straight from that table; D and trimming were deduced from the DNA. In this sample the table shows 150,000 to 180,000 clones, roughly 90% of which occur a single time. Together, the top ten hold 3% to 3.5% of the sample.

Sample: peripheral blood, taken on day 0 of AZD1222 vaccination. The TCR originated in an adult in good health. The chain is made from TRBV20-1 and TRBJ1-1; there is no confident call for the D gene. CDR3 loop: CRADRAFF. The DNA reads TGCAGGGCGGATCGAGCTTTCTTT.